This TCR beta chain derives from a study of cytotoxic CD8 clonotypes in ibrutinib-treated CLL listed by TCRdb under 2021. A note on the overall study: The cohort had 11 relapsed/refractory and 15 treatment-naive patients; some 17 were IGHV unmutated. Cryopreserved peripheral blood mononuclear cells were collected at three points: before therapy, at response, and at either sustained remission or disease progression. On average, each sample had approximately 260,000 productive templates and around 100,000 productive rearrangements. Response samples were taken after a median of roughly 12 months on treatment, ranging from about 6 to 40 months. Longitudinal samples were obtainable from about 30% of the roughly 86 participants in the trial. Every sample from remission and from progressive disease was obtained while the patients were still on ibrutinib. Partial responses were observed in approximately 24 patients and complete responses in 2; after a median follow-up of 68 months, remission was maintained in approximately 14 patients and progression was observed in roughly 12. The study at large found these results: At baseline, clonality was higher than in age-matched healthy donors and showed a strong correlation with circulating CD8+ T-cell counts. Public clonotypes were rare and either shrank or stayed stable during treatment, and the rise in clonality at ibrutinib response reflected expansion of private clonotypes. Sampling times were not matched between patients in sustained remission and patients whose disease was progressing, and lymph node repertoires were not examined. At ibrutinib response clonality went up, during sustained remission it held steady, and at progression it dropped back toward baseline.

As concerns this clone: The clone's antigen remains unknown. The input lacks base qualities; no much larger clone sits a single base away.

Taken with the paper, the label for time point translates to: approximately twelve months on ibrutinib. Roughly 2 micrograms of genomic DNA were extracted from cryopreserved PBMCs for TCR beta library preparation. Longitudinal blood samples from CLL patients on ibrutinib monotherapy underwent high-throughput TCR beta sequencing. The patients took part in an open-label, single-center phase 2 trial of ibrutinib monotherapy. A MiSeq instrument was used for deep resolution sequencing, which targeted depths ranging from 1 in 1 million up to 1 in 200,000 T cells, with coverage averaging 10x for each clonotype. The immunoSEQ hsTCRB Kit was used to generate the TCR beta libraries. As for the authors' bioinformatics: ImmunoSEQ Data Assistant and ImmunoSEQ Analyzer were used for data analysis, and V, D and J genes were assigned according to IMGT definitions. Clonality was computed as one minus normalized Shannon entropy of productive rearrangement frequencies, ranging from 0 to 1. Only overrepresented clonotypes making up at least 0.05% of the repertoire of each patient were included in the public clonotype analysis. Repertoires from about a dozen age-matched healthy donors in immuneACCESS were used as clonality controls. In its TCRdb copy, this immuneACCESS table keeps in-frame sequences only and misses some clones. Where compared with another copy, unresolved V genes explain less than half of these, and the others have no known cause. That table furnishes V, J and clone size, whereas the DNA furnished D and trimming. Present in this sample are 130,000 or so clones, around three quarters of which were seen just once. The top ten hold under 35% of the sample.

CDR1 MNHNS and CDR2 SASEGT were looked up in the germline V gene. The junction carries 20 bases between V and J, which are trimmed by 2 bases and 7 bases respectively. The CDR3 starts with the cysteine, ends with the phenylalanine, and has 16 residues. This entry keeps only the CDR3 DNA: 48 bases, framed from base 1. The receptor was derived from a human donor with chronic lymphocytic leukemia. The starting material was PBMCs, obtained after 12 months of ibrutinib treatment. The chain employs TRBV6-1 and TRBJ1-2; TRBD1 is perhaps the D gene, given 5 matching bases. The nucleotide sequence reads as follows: TGTGCCAGCAGTGAAATGGGACCCTGGACTTTGGGTGGCTACACCTTC. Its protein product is CASSEMGPWTLGGYTF.